Listed below are T cell receptor beta chains from one sample, sequenced in a study of breast tumors, draining lymph nodes, adjacent tissues. TCRdb re-analysed the multiplex PCR reads in MiXCR, keeping a single row per CDR3 protein. The top ten clones hold roughly 2% of a sample with approximately 130,000 distinct CDR3 sequences, around 20% of them seen once. The sample consisted of axillary lymph node tissue. These TCRs come from a female donor with breast cancer. Some clones in this sample may be carry-over from other donors' samples. The CDR3 runs from the conserved cysteine through the conserved F or W. D genes are given only for firm matches. Expanded clones get a size class; other rows say once, few or many, or leave the size out.

v_gene,d_gene,abundance,j_gene,CDR3aa,CDR3nt
TRBV6-5,TRBD1,many,TRBJ1-5,CASSISGTGAGQPQHF,TGTGCCAGCAGTATTTCCGGGACAGGGGCAGGACAGCCCCAGCATTTT
TRBV19,NA,many,TRBJ2-1,CASSIVGEYEQFF,TGTGCCAGTAGTATTGTTGGGGAATATGAGCAGTTCTTC
TRBV6-1,TRBD1,many,TRBJ2-7,CASSESGGLTYEQYF,TGTGCCAGCAGTGAATCAGGGGGCCTTACCTACGAGCAGTACTTC
TRBV19,NA,many,TRBJ2-2,CASSIGGDGELFF,TGTGCCAGTAGTATCGGAGGGGACGGGGAGCTGTTTTTT
TRBV11-2,TRBD2,few,TRBJ2-1,CASSPGTSGRLDYNEQFF,TGTGCCAGCAGCCCCGGGACTAGCGGGAGGCTAGATTACAATGAGCAGTTCTTC
TRBV7-9,TRBD1,many,TRBJ2-3,CASGAGQGTDTQYF,TGTGCCAGCGGGGCAGGACAGGGGACAGATACGCAGTATTTT
TRBV6-6,TRBD2,many,TRBJ2-7,CASSYGSGRAYEQYF,TGTGCCAGCAGTTACGGTAGCGGGAGGGCCTACGAGCAGTACTTC
TRBV5-1,NA,many,TRBJ2-5,CASSLAGIQETQYF,TGCGCCAGCAGCTTGGCAGGGATCCAAGAGACCCAGTACTTC
TRBV30,TRBD2,many,TRBJ2-3,CAWKHPLREGRTDTQYF,TGTGCCTGGAAACACCCGCTGCGGGAGGGCCGCACAGATACGCAGTATTTT
TRBV24-1,TRBD1,many,TRBJ2-1,CATSEWGQGLNEQFF,TGTGCCACCAGTGAGTGGGGACAGGGGTTGAACGAGCAGTTCTTC
TRBV20-1,TRBD2,many,TRBJ2-7,CSARTLAGYEQYF,TGCAGTGCTAGAACCCTAGCGGGGTACGAGCAGTACTTC
TRBV11-2,NA,many,TRBJ1-3,CASSFTSQNTIYF,TGTGCCAGCAGCTTCACTTCGCAAAACACCATATATTTT
TRBV7-9,TRBD1,many,TRBJ2-6,CASSTGQGASGANVLTF,TGTGCCAGCAGCACGGGACAGGGGGCGTCTGGGGCCAACGTCCTGACTTTC
TRBV27,NA,many,TRBJ2-2,CASRLRAGTSGAGELFF,TGTGCCAGCCGTTTAAGGGCGGGGACTTCGGGCGCCGGGGAGCTGTTTTTT
TRBV4-1,NA,many,TRBJ2-2,CASSQEAVTGELFF,TGCGCCAGCAGCCAAGAAGCGGTCACCGGGGAGCTGTTTTTT
TRBV6-4,NA,many,TRBJ1-6,CASSVGWDSPLHF,TGTGCCAGCAGTGTTGGCTGGGATTCACCCCTCCACTTT
TRBV5-1,NA,many,TRBJ1-5,CASSLDGYSNQPQHF,TGCGCCAGCAGCTTGGATGGATATAGCAATCAGCCCCAGCATTTT
TRBV4-1,NA,many,TRBJ2-1,CASSPQRRRDDEQFF,TGCGCCAGCAGCCCCCAGCGGAGGAGAGATGATGAGCAGTTCTTC
TRBV20-1,NA,many,TRBJ2-1,CSARAERPRWNEQFF,TGCAGTGCTAGAGCGGAGCGCCCCCGGTGGAATGAGCAGTTCTTC
TRBV12-3/TRBV12-4,TRBD2,many,TRBJ2-7,CASSARGAGEDGSSYEQYF,TGTGCCAGCAGCGCCCGGGGAGCGGGAGAGGATGGGAGCTCCTACGAGCAGTACTTC
TRBV7-2,NA,many,TRBJ2-3,CANSFTDTQYF,TGTGCCAACAGCTTTACAGATACGCAGTATTTT
TRBV28,NA,few,TRBJ2-1,CASSLLGWRTYNEQFF,TGTGCCAGCAGTTTATTAGGTTGGAGGACCTACAATGAGCAGTTCTTC
TRBV28,TRBD2,NA,TRBJ2-7,CASSQLAEGGGEQYF,TGTGCCAGCAGTCAACTAGCGGAGGGGGGAGGCGAGCAGTACTTC
TRBV6-5,TRBD1,many,TRBJ2-7,CASSYSGTGEREQYF,TGTGCCAGCAGTTACTCAGGGACAGGGGAGCGCGAGCAGTACTTC
TRBV6-1,TRBD1,NA,TRBJ2-6,CASSGQGASGANVLTF,TGTGCCAGCAGTGGACAGGGGGCATCTGGGGCCAACGTCCTGACTTTC
TRBV2,NA,many,TRBJ1-3,CASSQGFTTGNTIYF,TGTGCCAGCAGCCAGGGTTTCACTACTGGAAACACCATATATTTT
TRBV6-5,NA,many,TRBJ1-4,CASSPRDATNEKLFF,TGTGCCAGCAGTCCCCGGGATGCAACTAATGAAAAACTGTTTTTT
TRBV5-4,TRBD2,many,TRBJ2-3,CASSRGVAGSTDTQYF,TGTGCCAGCAGTCGAGGCGTAGCGGGTAGCACAGATACGCAGTATTTT
TRBV19,TRBD1,many,TRBJ2-1,CASMRTGTGGYGSYNEQFF,TGTGCCAGTATGAGAACCGGGACAGGGGGCTACGGGTCCTACAATGAGCAGTTCTTC
TRBV27,NA,NA,TRBJ1-1,CASSKWTAMNTEAFF,TGTGCCAGCAGTAAGTGGACAGCAATGAACACTGAAGCTTTCTTT
TRBV7-6,NA,many,TRBJ1-3,CASSLVLGSQYHSGNTIYF,TGTGCCAGCAGCTTAGTCTTGGGCAGCCAATATCACTCTGGAAACACCATATATTTT
TRBV15,NA,many,TRBJ2-7,CATSRDWDEQYF,TGTGCCACCAGCAGAGATTGGGACGAGCAGTACTTC
TRBV18,TRBD2,few,TRBJ2-1,CASSPPTSGRGSEQFF,TGTGCCAGCTCACCACCTACTAGCGGGAGAGGGTCGGAGCAGTTCTTC
TRBV20-1,NA,many,TRBJ2-7,CSARALTGSYEQYF,TGCAGTGCTAGAGCTCTGACTGGCTCCTACGAGCAGTACTTC
TRBV10-1,TRBD1,many,TRBJ2-7,CASSVGFGTGFYEQYF,TGCGCCAGCAGTGTAGGGTTCGGGACAGGGTTCTACGAGCAGTACTTC
TRBV29-1,TRBD1,NA,TRBJ1-1,CSVEWFRGEAFF,TGCAGCGTTGAATGGTTCAGGGGGGAAGCTTTCTTT
TRBV19,NA,many,TRBJ1-6,CASRDLFDSPLHF,TGTGCCAGTAGGGACTTATTTGATTCACCCCTCCACTTT
TRBV28,TRBD1,NA,TRBJ2-7,CASSSGGRGYEQYF,TGTGCCAGCAGTTCAGGGGGTAGGGGCTACGAGCAGTACTTC
TRBV20-1,TRBD1,many,TRBJ1-2,CSPNRDRGSGYTF,TGCAGTCCTAATCGGGACAGGGGTAGTGGCTACACCTTC
TRBV20-1,NA,many,TRBJ2-1,CSASLGEQFF,TGCAGTGCTAGTTTGGGGGAGCAGTTCTTC
TRBV6-5,TRBD1,many,TRBJ2-1,CASSYTNTGGNEQFF,TGTGCCAGCAGTTACACCAACACAGGGGGCAATGAGCAGTTCTTC
TRBV12-3/TRBV12-4,NA,NA,TRBJ1-1,CASSFHGLGNTEAFF,TGTGCCAGCAGTTTTCATGGGCTCGGGAACACTGAAGCTTTCTTT
TRBV30,TRBD2,many,TRBJ2-7,CAGRVNYEQYF,TGTGCCGGGAGGGTTAACTACGAGCAGTACTTC
TRBV18,NA,many,TRBJ2-1,CASSPSTAPGHEQFF,TGTGCCAGCTCACCCTCGACCGCCCCCGGGCATGAGCAGTTCTTC
TRBV20-1,TRBD1,many,TRBJ1-2,CSATRDRGYGYTF,TGCAGTGCTACCCGGGACAGGGGATATGGCTACACCTTC
TRBV12-5,NA,NA,TRBJ2-7,CAGSLTRGIYEQYF,TGTGCCGGCAGTTTAACAAGGGGAATCTACGAGCAGTACTTC
TRBV18,NA,many,TRBJ2-7,CASSPKYEQYF,TGTGCCAGCTCACCTAAATACGAGCAGTACTTC
TRBV14,NA,many,TRBJ2-3,CASSQLAGARDTQYF,TGTGCCAGCAGCCAACTGGCGGGGGCGCGAGATACGCAGTATTTT
TRBV5-6,TRBD1,many,TRBJ1-3,CASSSLQDRASGNTIYF,TGTGCCAGCAGCTCGCTACAAGACAGGGCCTCTGGAAACACCATATATTTT
TRBV5-6,TRBD1,NA,TRBJ1-1,CASSFRGADTEAFF,TGTGCCAGCAGCTTCAGGGGGGCGGACACTGAAGCTTTCTTT